A single sample gave rise to the 2 T cell receptor beta chains below, sequenced in a study of identical twins (dated by TCRdb to the mid-2010s). The library was generated by 5' RACE. Sequenced using an Illumina HiSeq 2000. TCRdb reprocessed the public reads (quality trimming at Q25 with fastp, clone calling with MiXCR) and kept in-frame beta chains. Each record represents a unique CDR3 protein, reported with the most common genes and DNA among its rows. Recorded for this sample are approximately 890,000 distinct CDR3 sequences; approximately 13% of them occurred a single time. The top ten hold around 1.5% of the sample. This same sample was also taken into another study, of yellow fever vaccine responses in identical twins.

Sequenced: PBMCs. The source of these receptors is a woman aged 18 to 35 in good health.

This sequence joins TRBV12-3 or TRBV12-4 and TRBJ2-1; weak D call: TRBD1 (6 bases). Deletions cut 0 bases from V and 3 bases from J, with 9 bases between. The CDR3 is made up of 15 amino acids. The CDR3 DNA reads as TGTGCCAGCAGTTTAGCTCGGACAGTCTACAATGAGCAGTTCTTC. Protein sequence: CASSLARTVYNEQFF.

The sample holds a few counts of this clonotype. The chain has TRBV5-1 and TRBJ2-1, with a tentative D call TRBD2 (6 bases). V dropped 7 bases and J dropped 0 bases, with 11 bases sitting between them. The CDR3 sequence is 14 residues long. CDR1 and CDR2 from the germline V gene are SGHRS and YFSETQ. This chain's CDR3 is CASGAGFSYNEQFF. CDR3 nucleotides: TGCGCCAGCGGTGCGGGGTTCTCCTACAATGAGCAGTTCTTC.